These T cell receptor beta chains were read from a single sample in a study of shared clonotypes between healthy human individuals. Method: immunoSEQ multiplex PCR; TCRdb's copy keeps in-frame clones and lacks some. This sample has around 1 million clones, with 76% found just once. The material sequenced was memory CD4+ T cells sorted from blood. The receptors originated from a man aged 18-30 years in good health. The CDR3 runs from the conserved cysteine through the conserved F or W. Fields, in order: V gene, CDR3 protein.

TRBV2 | CASSGWGSNSPLHF
TRBV19 | CASNLAPSSYNEQFF
TRBV7-9 | CASSLGIETQYF
TRBV10-3 | CAISESQISGRHTGELFF
TRBV30 | CAWSRDLRRPQHF
TRBV19 | CATQRTSGTYEQFF
TRBV11-3 | CASSLDRDEQYF
TRBV7-2 | CASSLSRAGGGETQYF
TRBV11-2 | CASSVLAGGTDTQYF
TRBV2 | CASSPGTSVETQYF
TRBV10-1 | CASSESLVEGVEQYF
TRBV4-3 | CASSLGNRVGMEKLFF
TRBV6-6 | CASSYPPGQRSYEQYF
TRBV5-4 | CASSAGGLGETQYF
TRBV4-3 | CASSQDNRETRYGYTF
TRBV5-1 | CASSLGQGGIEQYF
TRBV11-2 | CASSLGRNQPQHF
TRBV6-5 | CASSYRGPGEQYF
TRBV7-3 | CASSLEYGGGYTF
TRBV5-4 | CASSSGQGHNSPLHF
TRBV7-2 | CASSLHTGGKVNEQFF
TRBV27 | CASSPVPQGSSGNTEAFF
TRBV19 | CASSIRLAEETQYF
TRBV6-5 | CATQQGNEQYF
TRBV29-1 | CSVVRGAYEQYF
TRBV10-3 | CAISAGGGYTF